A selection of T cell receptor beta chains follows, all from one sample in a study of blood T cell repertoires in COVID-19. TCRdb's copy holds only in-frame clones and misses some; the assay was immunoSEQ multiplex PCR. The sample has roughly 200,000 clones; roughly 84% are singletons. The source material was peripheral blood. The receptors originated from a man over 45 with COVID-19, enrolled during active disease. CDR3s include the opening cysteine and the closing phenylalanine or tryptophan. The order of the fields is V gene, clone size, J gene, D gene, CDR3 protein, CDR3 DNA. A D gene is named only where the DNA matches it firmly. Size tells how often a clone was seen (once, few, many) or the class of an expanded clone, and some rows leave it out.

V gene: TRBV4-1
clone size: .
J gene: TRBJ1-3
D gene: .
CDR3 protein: CASSRQVSSGSSGNTIYF
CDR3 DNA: TGCGCCAGCAGCCGCCAAGTATCTTCAGGGTCCTCTGGAAACACCATATATTTT

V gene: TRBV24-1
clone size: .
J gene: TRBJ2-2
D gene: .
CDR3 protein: CATSDNQGVSTGELFF
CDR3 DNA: TGTGCCACCAGTGATAACCAGGGTGTGAGCACCGGGGAGCTGTTTTTT

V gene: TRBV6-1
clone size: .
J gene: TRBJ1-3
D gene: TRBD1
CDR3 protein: CASSEGQGNTIYF
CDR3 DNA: TGTGCCAGCAGTGAGGGACAGGGAAACACCATATATTTT

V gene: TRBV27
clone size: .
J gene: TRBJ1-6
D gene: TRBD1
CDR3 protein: CASRGTAKPNSPLHF
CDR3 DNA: TGTGCCAGCAGAGGGACAGCGAAACCAAATTCACCCCTCCACTTT

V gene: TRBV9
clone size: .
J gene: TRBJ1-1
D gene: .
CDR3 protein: CASSVVGDFTEAFF
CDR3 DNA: TGTGCCAGCAGCGTAGTTGGAGACTTCACTGAAGCTTTCTTT

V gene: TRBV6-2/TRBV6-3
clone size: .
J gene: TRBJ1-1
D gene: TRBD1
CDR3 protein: CASSYAGQGLTEAFF
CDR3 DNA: TGTGCCAGCAGTTACGCGGGACAGGGGTTGACTGAAGCTTTCTTT

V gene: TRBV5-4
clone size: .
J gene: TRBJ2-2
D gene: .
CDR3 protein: CASSLVGQSGELFF
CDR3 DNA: TGTGCCAGCAGCTTGGTTGGGCAGTCCGGGGAGCTGTTTTTT

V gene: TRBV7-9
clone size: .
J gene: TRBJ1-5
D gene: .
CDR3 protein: CASSWDTDQPQHF
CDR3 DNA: TGTGCCAGCAGCTGGGACACCGATCAGCCCCAGCATTTT

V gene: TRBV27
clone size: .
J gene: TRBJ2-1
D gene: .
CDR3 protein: CASSHNSGAYNEQFF
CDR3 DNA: TGTGCCAGCAGTCACAATAGCGGAGCTTACAATGAGCAGTTCTTC

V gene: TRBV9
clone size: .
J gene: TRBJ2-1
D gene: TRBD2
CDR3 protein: CASSVAGGARNNEQFF
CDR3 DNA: TGTGCCAGCAGCGTAGCGGGGGGGGCCCGGAACAATGAGCAGTTCTTC

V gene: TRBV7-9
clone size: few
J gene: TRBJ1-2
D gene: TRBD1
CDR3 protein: CASTQRHQGAIDYGYTF
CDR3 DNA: TGTGCCAGCACACAACGACACCAGGGGGCGATCGACTATGGCTACACCTTC

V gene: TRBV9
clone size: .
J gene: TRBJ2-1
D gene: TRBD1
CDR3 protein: CASSAHRGTYNEQFF
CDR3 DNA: TGTGCCAGCAGCGCGCACAGGGGGACCTACAATGAGCAGTTCTTC

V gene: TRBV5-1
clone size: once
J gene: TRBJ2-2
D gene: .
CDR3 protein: CASSLLRATGELFF
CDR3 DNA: TGCGCCAGCAGCCTTCTCAGGGCCACCGGGGAGCTGTTTTTT

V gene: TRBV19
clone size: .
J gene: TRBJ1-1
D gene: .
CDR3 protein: CASLSGRAGFTEAFF
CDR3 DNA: TGTGCCAGCCTATCGGGGAGGGCGGGATTCACTGAAGCTTTCTTT

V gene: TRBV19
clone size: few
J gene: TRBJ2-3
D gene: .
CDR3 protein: CASSIFGGGSYTDTQYF
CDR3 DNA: TGTGCCAGTAGTATCTTTGGAGGAGGTAGTTACACAGATACGCAGTATTTT

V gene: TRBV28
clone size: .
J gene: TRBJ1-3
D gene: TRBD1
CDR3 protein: CASSTTGAGNTIYF
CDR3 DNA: TGTGCCAGCAGTACGACAGGGGCTGGAAACACCATATATTTT

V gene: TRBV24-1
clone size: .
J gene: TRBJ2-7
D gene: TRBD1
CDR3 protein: CATSDMTGDQPKAYEQYF
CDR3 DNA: TGTGCCACCAGTGATATGACAGGGGACCAACCTAAGGCCTACGAGCAGTACTTC

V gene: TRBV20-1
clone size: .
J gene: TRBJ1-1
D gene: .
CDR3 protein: CSARDGPEAFF
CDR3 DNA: TGCAGTGCTAGAGATGGCCCTGAAGCTTTCTTT

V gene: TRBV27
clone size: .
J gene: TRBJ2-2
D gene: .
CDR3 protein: CASKKGAGTNTGELFF
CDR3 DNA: TGTGCCAGCAAAAAAGGGGCAGGGACGAACACCGGGGAGCTGTTTTTT

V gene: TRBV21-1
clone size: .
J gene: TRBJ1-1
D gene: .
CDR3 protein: CASIAGRNTEAFF
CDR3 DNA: TGTGCCAGCATAGCCGGGAGAAACACTGAAGCTTTCTTT

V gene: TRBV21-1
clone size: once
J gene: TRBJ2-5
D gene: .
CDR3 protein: CASSKESGGETQYF
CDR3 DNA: TGTGCCAGCAGCAAAGAGAGCGGGGGGGAGACCCAGTACTTC

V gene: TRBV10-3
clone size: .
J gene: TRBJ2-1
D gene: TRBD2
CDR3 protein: CAISIQPGLAGGPSSYNEQFF
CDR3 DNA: TGTGCCATCAGTATTCAACCGGGACTAGCGGGGGGCCCCAGCTCCTACAATGAGCAGTTCTTC

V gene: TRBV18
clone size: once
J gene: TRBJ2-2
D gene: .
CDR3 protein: CASSSPGVYTGELFF
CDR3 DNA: TGTGCCAGCTCATCCCCCGGGGTATACACCGGGGAGCTGTTTTTT

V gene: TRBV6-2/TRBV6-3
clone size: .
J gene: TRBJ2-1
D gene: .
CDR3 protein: CASSVDREGNEQFF
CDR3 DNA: TGTGCCAGCAGTGTGGACAGGGAGGGCAATGAGCAGTTCTTC

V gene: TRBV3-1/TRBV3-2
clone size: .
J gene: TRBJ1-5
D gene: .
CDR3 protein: CASSQEWGGNQPQHF
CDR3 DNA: TGTGCCAGCAGCCAGGAATGGGGAGGCAATCAGCCCCAGCATTTT

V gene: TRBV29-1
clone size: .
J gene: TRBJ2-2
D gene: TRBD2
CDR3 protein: CSVEGGLAGSPGELFF
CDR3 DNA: TGCAGCGTTGAAGGCGGACTAGCGGGCAGCCCCGGGGAGCTGTTTTTT

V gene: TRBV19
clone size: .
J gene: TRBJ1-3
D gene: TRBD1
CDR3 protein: CASGQDDYTIYF
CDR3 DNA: TGTGCCAGTGGACAGGATGATTACACCATATATTTT

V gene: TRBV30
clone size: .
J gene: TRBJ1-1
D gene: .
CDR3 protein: CAWRVGLGTEAFF
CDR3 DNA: TGTGCCTGGAGGGTGGGGCTGGGGACTGAAGCTTTCTTT

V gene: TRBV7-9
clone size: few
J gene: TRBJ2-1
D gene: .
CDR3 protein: CASSLPDGAPYNEQFF
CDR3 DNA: TGTGCCAGCAGCCTCCCCGATGGGGCACCCTACAATGAGCAGTTCTTC

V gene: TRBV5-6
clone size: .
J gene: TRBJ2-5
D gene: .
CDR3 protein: CASSPNRGKETQYF
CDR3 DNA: TGTGCCAGCAGCCCTAACCGGGGAAAAGAGACCCAGTACTTC

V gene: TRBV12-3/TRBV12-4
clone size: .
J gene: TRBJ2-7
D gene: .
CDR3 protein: CASSLRGEQYF
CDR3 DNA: TGTGCCAGCAGCCTCAGGGGTGAGCAGTACTTC

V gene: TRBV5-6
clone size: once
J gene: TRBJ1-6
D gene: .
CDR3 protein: CASSPGSGWPPLHF
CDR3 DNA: TGTGCCAGCAGCCCGGGGTCGGGGTGGCCACCCCTCCACTTT

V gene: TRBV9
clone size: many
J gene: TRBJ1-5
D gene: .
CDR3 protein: CASSVFEQGGSGNQPQHF
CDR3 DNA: TGTGCCAGCAGCGTATTTGAGCAGGGAGGGTCGGGCAATCAGCCCCAGCATTTT

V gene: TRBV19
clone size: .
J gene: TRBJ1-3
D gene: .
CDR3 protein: CASSDGGSGNTIYF
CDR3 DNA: TGTGCCAGTTCCGACGGGGGGTCAGGAAACACCATATATTTT

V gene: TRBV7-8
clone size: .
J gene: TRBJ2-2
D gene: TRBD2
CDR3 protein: CAIFLYGRAGSGELFF
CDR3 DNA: TGTGCCATCTTTCTGTACGGGAGGGCCGGGTCCGGGGAGCTGTTTTTT

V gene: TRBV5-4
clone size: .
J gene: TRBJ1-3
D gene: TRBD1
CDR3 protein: CASSTQGAAGNTIYF
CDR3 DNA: TGTGCCAGCAGCACACAGGGGGCGGCTGGAAACACCATATATTTT

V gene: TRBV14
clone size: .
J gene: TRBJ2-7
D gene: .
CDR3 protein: CASSPATAWSSYEQYF
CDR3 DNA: TGTGCCAGCAGCCCGGCGACCGCATGGAGCTCCTACGAGCAGTACTTC

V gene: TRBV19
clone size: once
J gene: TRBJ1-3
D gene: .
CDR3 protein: CASSLSGNTIYF
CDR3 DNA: TGTGCCAGTAGTTTATCTGGAAACACCATATATTTT

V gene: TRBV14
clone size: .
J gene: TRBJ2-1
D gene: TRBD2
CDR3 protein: CASSQGPAGGRYNEQFF
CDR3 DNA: TGTGCCAGCAGCCAAGGGCCAGCGGGGGGCCGGTACAATGAGCAGTTCTTC

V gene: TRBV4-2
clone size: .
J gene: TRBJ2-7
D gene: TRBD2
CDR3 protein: CASSQEGKSAGASYEQYF
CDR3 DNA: TGTGCCAGCAGCCAAGAAGGCAAGAGTGCGGGAGCCTCCTACGAGCAGTACTTC

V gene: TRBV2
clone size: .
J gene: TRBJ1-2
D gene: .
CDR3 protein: CASSQGGSYGYTF
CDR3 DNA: TGTGCCAGCAGCCAAGGAGGCTCCTATGGCTACACCTTC

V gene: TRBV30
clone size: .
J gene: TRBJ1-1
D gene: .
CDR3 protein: CAWGGRRNTEAFF
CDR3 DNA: TGTGCCTGGGGGGGGAGGCGGAACACTGAAGCTTTCTTT

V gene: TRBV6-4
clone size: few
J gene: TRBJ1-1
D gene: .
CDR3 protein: CASRGTANTEAFF
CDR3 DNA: TGTGCCAGCAGGGGCACAGCGAACACTGAAGCTTTCTTT

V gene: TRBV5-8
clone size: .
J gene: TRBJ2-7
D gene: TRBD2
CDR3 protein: CASSFLAGVGNEQYF
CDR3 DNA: TGTGCCAGCAGCTTTCTAGCGGGAGTAGGTAACGAGCAGTACTTC

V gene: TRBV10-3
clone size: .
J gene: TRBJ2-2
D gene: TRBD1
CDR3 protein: CAISEPEGQGVTGELFF
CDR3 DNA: TGTGCCATCAGTGAGCCGGAGGGACAGGGTGTAACCGGGGAGCTGTTTTTT

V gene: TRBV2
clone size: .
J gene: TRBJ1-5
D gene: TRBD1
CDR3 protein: CASSGGTGEPQHF
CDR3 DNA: TGTGCCAGCAGCGGAGGGACAGGGGAACCCCAGCATTTT

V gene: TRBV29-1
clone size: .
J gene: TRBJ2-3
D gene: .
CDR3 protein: CSVASTGDTQYF
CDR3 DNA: TGCAGCGTTGCCTCGACAGGAGATACGCAGTATTTT

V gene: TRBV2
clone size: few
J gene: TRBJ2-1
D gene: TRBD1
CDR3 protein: CASSKTGVGDEQFF
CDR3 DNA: TGTGCCAGCAGCAAGACAGGGGTTGGGGATGAGCAGTTCTTC

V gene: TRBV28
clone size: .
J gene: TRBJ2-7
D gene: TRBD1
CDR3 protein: CASSLSNRGEQYF
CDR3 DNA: TGTGCCAGCAGTTTATCTAACAGGGGGGAGCAGTACTTC

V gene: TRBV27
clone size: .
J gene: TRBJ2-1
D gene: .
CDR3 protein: CASSFHSRGRGVNEQFF
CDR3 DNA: TGTGCCAGCAGTTTTCACTCCAGAGGGAGAGGTGTCAATGAGCAGTTCTTC

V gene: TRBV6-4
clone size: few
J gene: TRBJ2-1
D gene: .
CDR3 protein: CASSESTDPNEQFF
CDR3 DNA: TGTGCCAGCAGTGAATCGACTGACCCGAATGAGCAGTTCTTC